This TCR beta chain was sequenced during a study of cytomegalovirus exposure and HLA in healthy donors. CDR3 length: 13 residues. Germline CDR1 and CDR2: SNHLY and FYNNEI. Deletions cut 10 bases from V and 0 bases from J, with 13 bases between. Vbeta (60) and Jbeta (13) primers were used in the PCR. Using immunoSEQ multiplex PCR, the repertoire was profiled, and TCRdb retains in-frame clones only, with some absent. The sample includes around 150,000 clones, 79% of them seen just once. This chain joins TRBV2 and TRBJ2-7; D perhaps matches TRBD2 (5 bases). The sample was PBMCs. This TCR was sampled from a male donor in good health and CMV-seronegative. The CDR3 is CANSRRSSYEQYF. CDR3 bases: TGTGCCAACTCTAGGAGGAGCTCCTACGAGCAGTACTTC.